This T cell receptor (beta chain) was recovered during a study of T-cell memory formation after mild COVID-19. Overall study results and limits: Contracting clones localized mainly to CM and EM when CD4+ and mainly to EMRA when CD8+.

The V and J ends lost 1 base and 0 bases respectively, with 12 bases between them. The CDR3 is made up of 16 amino acids. Germline CDR1 MGHRA, CDR2 YSYEKL. In regard to this clonotype: Its antigen remains unidentified.

Sample barcodes and UMIs were carried by the TCR alpha and TCR beta cDNA libraries that 5'RACE generated with constant-segment primers. Using its own MiXCR run on the 5' RACE reads, TCRdb lists one record per CDR3 protein. The sample records about 350,000 distinct CDR3 sequences, approximately 29% being singletons. The chain has TRBV4-1 and TRBJ1-1; D might be TRBD1 (5 bases). Sequenced input: PBMCs or a T cell subset sorted from them (not recorded which). The origin of this receptor is an adult woman who had mild COVID-19 (a few samples of this study predate the infection). Cell type and time point are not known. CDR3 residues: CASSQGGMGLNTEAFF. The CDR3 DNA sequence: TGCGCCAGCAGCCAAGGGGGGATGGGGTTGAACACTGAAGCTTTCTTT.